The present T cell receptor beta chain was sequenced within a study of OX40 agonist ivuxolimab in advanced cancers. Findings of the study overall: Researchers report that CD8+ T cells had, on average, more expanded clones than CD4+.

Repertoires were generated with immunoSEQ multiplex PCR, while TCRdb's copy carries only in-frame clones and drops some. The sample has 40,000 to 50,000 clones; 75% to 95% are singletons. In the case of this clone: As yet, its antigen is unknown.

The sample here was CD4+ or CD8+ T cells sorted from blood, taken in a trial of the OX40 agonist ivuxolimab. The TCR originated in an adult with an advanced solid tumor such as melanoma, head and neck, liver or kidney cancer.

The CDR3, as DNA: TGTGCCACCAGCGGCCCGACCGTGGGTGGGGGGGCGGACACAGATACGCAGTATTTT. It yields the protein CATSGPTVGGGADTDTQYF. The chain has TRBV15 and TRBJ2-3, with D possibly TRBD2 on 7 matching bases. CDR1 and CDR2 from the germline V gene are LNHNV and YYDKDF (reference sequence). The CDR3 contains 19 residues. Trimming removed 5 bases from V and 2 bases from J, with 26 bases in between.